The 12 T cell receptor beta chains below were found in one sample sequenced in a study of blood T cell repertoires in COVID-19 (TCRdb year 2020). The library was built by means of the immunoSEQ multiplex PCR assay. Sourced from immuneACCESS, this table was stored by TCRdb with only in-frame sequences that have V and J called. A share of the clones is absent; for the studies checked, an unresolved V gene accounts for under half, and the remainder has no known explanation. The sample profile shows 95,000 to 100,000 clones; roughly 90% of them were found once. The ten largest clones capture about 4.2% of the sample. The sequenced sample was peripheral blood. These receptors originate from a human donor with COVID-19, enrolled during active disease. The donor label of this sample is uncertain.

The gene calls are TRBV5-1 and TRBJ2-7; D gene uncertain. Germline V gives CDR1 SGHRS, CDR2 YFSETQ. The CDR3 consists of 16 residues. V lost 3 bases, J lost 0 bases, and 16 bases lay in between. The CDR3 nucleotides read TGCGCCAGCAGCTCGCACGTCCGGCACAGCTCCTACGAGCAGTACTTC. Encoded protein: CASSSHVRHSSYEQYF.

This clone was observed a handful of times. The rearrangement uses TRBV18 and TRBJ2-7; a possible D gene is TRBD2 (5 bases). V was clipped by 6 bases and J by 3 bases, with 12 bases between them. From germline, CDR1 is KGHSH and CDR2 LQKENI. The CDR3 has 13 residues. This CDR3 is CASSPPGNYEQYF. CDR3 bases: TGTGCCAGCTCCCCCCCCGGGAACTACGAGCAGTACTTC.

The chain couples TRBV13 to TRBJ1-3; D is ambiguous. Germline CDR1 reads PRHDT; CDR2 reads FYEKMQ (reference sequence). V lost 5 bases to trimming and J lost 0 bases, with 14 bases between them. The CDR3 length is 16 residues. Written as DNA, the CDR3 is TGTGCCAGCAGCATGGGAGGGCTATTCTCTGGAAACACCATATATTTT. Translation: CASSMGGLFSGNTIYF.

As DNA, the CDR3 is TGTGCCAGCAGTCGGGACAGAACCTACGAGCAGTACTTC. This encodes CASSRDRTYEQYF. The chain recombines TRBV2 with TRBJ2-7; 7 bases line up with TRBD1. This CDR3 region has 13 residues. Germline loops: CDR1 SNHLY, CDR2 FYNNEI. The J segment lost 2 bases and the V segment lost 5 bases, leaving 3 bases of the junction unmatched. Full variable domain (rest looked up from reference TRBV2 and TRBJ2-7): EPEVTQTPSHQVTQMGQEVILRCVPISNHLYFYWYRQILGQKVEFLVSFYNNEISEKSEIFDDQFSVERPDGSNFTLKIRSTKLEDSAMYFCASSRDRTYEQYFGPGTRLTVT.

The V and J genes are TRBV14 and TRBJ2-7, with 11 bases fitting TRBD2. This CDR3 region has 16 residues. With 4 bases clipped from V and 2 bases from J, the junction kept 7 bases outside the gene matches. Germline V gene sequence: CDR1 SGHDN, CDR2 FVKESK. CDR3 in amino acids: CASSPTSGSGAYEQYF. Written as DNA, the CDR3 is TGTGCCAGCAGCCCCACTAGCGGGAGCGGGGCCTACGAGCAGTACTTC.

This sequence joins TRBV4-1 and TRBJ2-7; TRBD1 agrees at 10 bases. V shed 3 bases, J shed 3 bases, and the junction held 5 bases outside the gene matches. The CDR3 covers 15 residues. The V gene's germline CDR1 is MGHRA and CDR2 YSYEKL. The CDR3 DNA reads as TGCGCCAGCAGCCATTCCGGGACAGGGGTCTACGAGCAGTACTTC. Translation: CASSHSGTGVYEQYF.

This clone was detected once. The chain joins TRBV7-9 to TRBJ1-2; a weak D match, TRBD1 (5 bases). V lost 4 bases, J lost 6 bases, and 6 bases lay in between. The CDR3 extends over 11 amino acids. Germline CDR1 reads SEHNR; CDR2 reads FQNEAQ (reference sequence). DNA of the CDR3: TGTGCCAGCAGCTCGGGGGATGGCTACACCTTC. Translated: CASSSGDGYTF.

The chain couples TRBV10-3 to TRBJ2-7; tentatively, D is TRBD2 (6 bases). From germline, CDR1 is ENHRY and CDR2 SYGVKD. The CDR3 runs to 14 residues. Trimming pared 3 bases from V and 2 bases from J, leaving 11 bases between. The CDR3 sequence is CAISEWRDAYEQYF. CDR3 nucleotides: TGTGCCATCAGTGAATGGCGGGATGCCTACGAGCAGTACTTC.

The V call is TRBV7-6, the J call TRBJ2-1; 8 positions agree with TRBD1. CDR1 SGHVS and CDR2 FNYEAQ come from the germline V gene. The CDR3 sequence is 15 residues long. The J segment lost 7 bases and the V segment lost 7 bases, leaving 12 bases of the junction unmatched. CDR3 residues: CASTKMGQAVNEQFF. The CDR3 nucleotides read TGTGCCAGCACCAAAATGGGACAGGCTGTTAATGAGCAGTTCTTC.

The chain has TRBV13 and TRBJ2-1, with 9 bases aligning to TRBD2. Germline CDR1 and CDR2: PRHDT and FYEKMQ (reference sequence). V dropped 5 bases and J dropped 0; count of bases not matched to a gene: 11. This CDR3 spans 18 amino acids. Written as DNA, the CDR3 is TGTGCCAGCAGCCCAGAGGCTAGCGGGACTAGCTCCTACAATGAGCAGTTCTTC. It translates to CASSPEASGTSSYNEQFF. Drawing the rest from reference TRBV13 and TRBJ2-1, the complete variable domain is AAGVIQSPRHLIKEKRETATLKCYPIPRHDTVYWYQQGPGQDPQFLISFYEKMQSDKGSIPDRFSAQQFSDYHSELNMSSLELGDSALYFCASSPEASGTSSYNEQFFGPGTRLTVL.

The gene calls are TRBV12-3 or TRBV12-4 and TRBJ1-2, with D hard to call. The CDR3 loop spans 12 amino acids. V shed 5 bases and J shed 4 bases, with 8 bases lying between them. CDR3: CASSTPVYGYTF. The CDR3 DNA sequence: TGTGCCAGCAGTACTCCGGTCTATGGCTACACCTTC.

This rearrangement joins TRBV13 to TRBJ2-7, with TRBD2 matching 7 bases. The V gene end was trimmed by 5 bases and the J gene end by 2 bases; junction bases not matched to a gene: 18. Germline V CDR1 and CDR2: PRHDT, FYEKMQ (reference sequence). The CDR3 is 18 amino acids. This chain's CDR3 is CASSLLRRGRGPPYEQYF. The DNA of the CDR3 is TGTGCCAGCAGCCTTCTCCGCCGCGGGAGAGGCCCTCCCTACGAGCAGTACTTC.